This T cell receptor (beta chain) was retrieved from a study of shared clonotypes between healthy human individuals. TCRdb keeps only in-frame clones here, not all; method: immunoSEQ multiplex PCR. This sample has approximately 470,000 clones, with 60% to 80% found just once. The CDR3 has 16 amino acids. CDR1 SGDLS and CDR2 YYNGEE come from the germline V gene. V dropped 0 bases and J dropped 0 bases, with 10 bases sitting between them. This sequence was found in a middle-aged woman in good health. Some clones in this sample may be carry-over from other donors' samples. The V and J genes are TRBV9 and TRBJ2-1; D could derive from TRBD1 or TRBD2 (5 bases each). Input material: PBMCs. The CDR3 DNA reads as TGTGCCAGCAGCGTAGCCGGGACCTTCTCCTACAATGAGCAGTTCTTC. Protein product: CASSVAGTFSYNEQFF.